This TCR beta chain was observed in a study of T cells after yellow fever vaccination. V was shortened by 1 base and J by 5 bases, with 11 bases between the two germline ends. The CDR3 consists of 14 residues. One entry per CDR3 protein results from TCRdb running MiXCR on the 5' RACE reads. The profile shows a few hundred thousand distinct CDR3 sequences, about 7.1% of them singletons. This clonotype was found many times. The receptor was isolated from a man younger than 45 who received the YFV17D yellow fever vaccine. The J gene is TRBJ2-5, the V gene TRBV12-3 or TRBV12-4; weak D call: TRBD1 (6 bases). The input for sequencing was CD4+ T cells sorted from PBMCs, taken 15 days after the yellow fever booster vaccination. The DNA for the CDR3 is TGTGCCAGCAGTTTAGGCACAGGGATCGAGACCCAGTACTTC. Protein sequence: CASSLGTGIETQYF.